This T cell receptor (beta chain) was identified in a study of radiotherapy plus CTLA-4 blockade in lung cancer. The overall study: Patients showed objective responses in 18% of cases, and disease control was achieved by around 30%. Study-level points and caveats: TCR clones of tumor origin grew in blood after radiotherapy plus ipilimumab. Per reports, early blood T cell clone dynamics, plus interferon-beta, forecast response most strongly.

Per germline, CDR1 SGHVS and CDR2 FNYEAQ. The CDR3 spans 15 residues. Here immunoSEQ multiplex PCR was the method, and the copy in TCRdb shows in-frame clones only, minus some. The sample lists over 80,000 clones, about four fifths occurring once. Focal radiation was given together with CTLA-4 blockade (ipilimumab) to patients with chemo-refractory metastatic non-small-cell lung cancer. For this clone: What it recognizes is unknown.

The gene calls are TRBV7-6 and TRBJ2-5, with 7 bases matching TRBD1. The tail of the sequence fits TRBJ2-7 better, so the J call may be wrong. This TCR was recovered from a human donor with non-small cell lung cancer who had stable disease on radiotherapy plus ipilimumab. Sequencing used peripheral blood, obtained from a patient treated with radiotherapy plus ipilimumab. CDR3 region: CASSTGAGGSYEQYF. The CDR3 DNA reads as TGTGCCAGCAGCACCGGGGCAGGGGGCTCCTACGAGCAGTACTTC.